This T cell receptor (beta chain) was sequenced for a study of blood T cells in healthy people across ages. Study-wide results and limits: Compared with aged donors, long-lived donors showed fewer expanded clones, suggesting selection. Diversity estimates drawn from one million T cells were deemed underestimates.

Extracted total RNA amounted to at least 5.5 micrograms for each sample. Alongside a J-beta primer mix, a sample-barcoded 5' primer served in a second PCR lasting about 7 to 12 cycles. TCRdb processed the 5' RACE reads anew with MiXCR; each CDR3 protein has one entry. This table holds about 570,000 distinct CDR3 sequences, roughly 29% found once. This clonotype has a handful of counts. Its cognate antigen is unknown. Sequenced: blood. The receptor comes from a woman aged 70-85 years in good health.

The CDR3 loop is CASLVGVNTEAFF. DNA of the CDR3: TGTGCCAGCCTCGTGGGTGTGAACACTGAAGCTTTCTTT. The genes are TRBV6-1 and TRBJ1-1; D is uncertain. The CDR3 runs to 13 residues. Trimming shortened V by 8 bases and J by 0 bases, and 10 bases separated the two germline ends. Per the germline V gene, CDR1 is MNHNS and CDR2 is SASEGT.